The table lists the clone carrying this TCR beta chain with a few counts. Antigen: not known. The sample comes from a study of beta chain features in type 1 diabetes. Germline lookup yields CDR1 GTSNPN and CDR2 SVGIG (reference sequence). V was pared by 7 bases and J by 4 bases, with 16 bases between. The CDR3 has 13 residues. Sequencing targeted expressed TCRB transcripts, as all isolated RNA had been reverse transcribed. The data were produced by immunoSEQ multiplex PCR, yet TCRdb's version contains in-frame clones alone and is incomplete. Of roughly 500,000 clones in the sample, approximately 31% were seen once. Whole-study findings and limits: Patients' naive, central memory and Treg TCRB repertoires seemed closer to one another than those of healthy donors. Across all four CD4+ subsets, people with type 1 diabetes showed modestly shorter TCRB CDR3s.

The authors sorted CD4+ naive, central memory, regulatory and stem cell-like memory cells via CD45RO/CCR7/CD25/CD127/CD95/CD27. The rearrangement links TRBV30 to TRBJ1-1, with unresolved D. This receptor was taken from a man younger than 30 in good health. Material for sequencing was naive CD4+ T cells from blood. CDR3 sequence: CASIIAAGTEAFF. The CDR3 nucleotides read TGTGCCTCAATCATAGCAGCCGGCACTGAAGCTTTCTTT.